The rows below give T cell receptor beta chains drawn from one sample of a study of T cells in Graves' hyperthyroidism and ophthalmopathy. TCRdb re-called the multiplex PCR reads with MiXCR, one entry per CDR3 protein. The sample includes hundreds of thousands of distinct CDR3 sequences, around 20% seen only once; the top ten take less than 55%. Sequencing was performed on blood. These receptor sequences come from a man in his forties or fifties with Graves' ophthalmopathy. Each CDR3 is given with its conserved first and last residue. Fields, in order: V gene, CDR3 protein.

v_call: TRBV5-1; cdr3_aa: CASSVISGRQETQYF
v_call: TRBV5-1; cdr3_aa: CASSSDRPNTMATTF
v_call: TRBV20-1; cdr3_aa: CSAPNAGTGTYEQYF
v_call: TRBV3-1; cdr3_aa: CASSGTNSEAFF
v_call: TRBV11-2; cdr3_aa: CASSRTGTESGYTF
v_call: TRBV19; cdr3_aa: CASSTRQGAAYGYTF
v_call: TRBV7-8; cdr3_aa: CASSKLAGGAYNEQFF
v_call: TRBV6-1; cdr3_aa: CASKGDGRRDEQFF
v_call: TRBV20-1; cdr3_aa: CSAEPLGAVQETQYF
v_call: TRBV6-2/TRBV6-3; cdr3_aa: CASSYSSGTGIPKGQYEQFF
v_call: TRBV4-3; cdr3_aa: CASSQVGEGSSYEQYF
v_call: TRBV7-2; cdr3_aa: CASSLAPGLNLYEQYF
v_call: TRBV4-1; cdr3_aa: CASSQDGAELNTEAFF
v_call: TRBV4-1; cdr3_aa: CASSAHGPDSYNEQFF
v_call: TRBV28; cdr3_aa: CAVGGPTEAFF
v_call: TRBV2; cdr3_aa: CASALTGGQTYEQQYF
v_call: TRBV9; cdr3_aa: CASSVSGYQGETQYF
v_call: TRBV27; cdr3_aa: CASSSPGQGPMEEKLFF
v_call: TRBV15; cdr3_aa: CATSMGNQPQHF
v_call: TRBV3-1; cdr3_aa: CASSPSFFITGGESYGYTF
v_call: TRBV12-3/TRBV12-4; cdr3_aa: CASSSHQGGGGNQPQHF
v_call: TRBV4-3; cdr3_aa: CASSHGTGYGYTF
v_call: TRBV20-1; cdr3_aa: CSGDRAITYEQYF
v_call: TRBV20-1; cdr3_aa: CSAEERARSTDTQYF
v_call: TRBV5-1; cdr3_aa: CASSFSAAMNTEAFF
v_call: TRBV7-9; cdr3_aa: CASSSLQGDNQPQHF
v_call: TRBV5-1; cdr3_aa: CASSQQGLPDTEAFF
v_call: TRBV27; cdr3_aa: CASSFSTAAFYGYTF
v_call: TRBV7-9; cdr3_aa: CASSFRWGKTQPGETQYF
v_call: TRBV12-3/TRBV12-4; cdr3_aa: CASSWENLKPGELFF
v_call: TRBV7-9; cdr3_aa: CASSLESTGRSNQPQHF
v_call: TRBV20-1; cdr3_aa: CSASRGGTVLNTEAFF
v_call: TRBV9; cdr3_aa: CASSGGQGVSEITEAFF
v_call: TRBV5-1; cdr3_aa: CASSPWGREVDEQFF
v_call: TRBV20-1; cdr3_aa: CSAPRSNGNEQFF
v_call: TRBV24-1; cdr3_aa: CATSDRTSGRALDEQFF
v_call: TRBV20-1; cdr3_aa: CSARAGAGNTIYF
v_call: TRBV7-9; cdr3_aa: CASSPSGGTPNTEAFF